Described below is a single T cell receptor beta chain sequence and its context. Amplified regions were TCR beta CDR3 sequences from RNA transcripts. The TCR CDR3 was amplified in a first-round RT-PCR using the HTBI primer set. One entry per CDR3 protein, called by TCRdb with MiXCR from the multiplex PCR reads. Of about 270,000 distinct CDR3 sequences in the sample, around 24% were seen once. Germline CDR1 is SNHLY and CDR2 is FYNNEI. The V gene end was trimmed by 6 bases and the J gene end by 8 bases; junction bases not matched to a gene: 9. There are 13 residues in the CDR3. The data stem from a study of T cells in Graves' hyperthyroidism and ophthalmopathy.

What was sequenced was blood. This TCR was sampled from a woman between 40 and 50 years old with Graves' ophthalmopathy. The chain has TRBV2 and TRBJ2-7; 8 nucleotides line up with TRBD1. Written as DNA, the CDR3 is TGTGCCAGCAGGAAGGACAGGGAGCAACAGCAGTACTTC. This codes for CASRKDREQQQYF. Full variable domain (outside the CDR3, taken from reference TRBV2 and TRBJ2-7): EPEVTQTPSHQVTQMGQEVILRCVPISNHLYFYWYRQILGQKVEFLVSFYNNEISEKSEIFDDQFSVERPDGSNFTLKIRSTKLEDSAMYFCASRKDREQQQYFGPGTRLTVT.